The rows below give T cell receptor beta chains drawn from one sample of a study of vaccination and CD4 T cells after COVID-19. One entry per CDR3 protein results from TCRdb running MiXCR on the PCR reads. The sample records around 13,000 distinct CDR3 sequences, roughly 40% being singletons. These receptors' antigens are unknown. The material sequenced was CD4+ T cells from blood, cultured in vitro. The origin of the receptors is a human donor who had recovered from COVID-19. CDR3s include the opening cysteine and the closing phenylalanine or tryptophan. D genes are given only for firm matches.

TRBV11-3	TRBJ2-3	.	CASSLAPDTQYF
TRBV7-8	TRBJ1-1	.	CASSLPSLLGRTEAFF
TRBV5-3	TRBJ1-2	.	CASSSYGGYTF
TRBV4-1	TRBJ1-5	.	CASSQVARGSNQPQHF
TRBV7-9	TRBJ2-3	TRBD2	CASSLWTSYTDTQYF
TRBV20-1	TRBJ1-2	.	CSPELDSDGYTF
TRBV20-1	TRBJ2-3	.	CSAQGGVGGTDTQYF
TRBV7-6	TRBJ2-2	.	CASSSTASTGELFF
TRBV27	TRBJ1-2	TRBD1	CASSFTPTTGGGYTF
TRBV18	TRBJ1-2	TRBD1	CASSPPEGAANYGYTF
TRBV6-2/TRBV6-3	TRBJ2-2	.	CASSYGSTGTGELFF
TRBV20-1	TRBJ2-4	.	CSVAPWEVDSAKNIQYF
TRBV12-2	TRBJ2-7	.	CASRFQTFSEQYF
TRBV5-6	TRBJ1-5	TRBD1	CASSMGQGQDQPQHF
TRBV7-7	TRBJ2-7	.	CASSPGGDEQYF
TRBV20-1	TRBJ2-2	.	CSARRQGIVTGELFF
TRBV2	TRBJ2-7	TRBD1	CASTDRGRGGSYEQYF
TRBV24-1	TRBJ2-5	.	CATSDSRTSKETQYF
TRBV6-1	TRBJ2-1	TRBD2	CASSPSGGTYNEQFF
TRBV9	TRBJ1-5	.	CASSVGTQSNQPQHF
TRBV6-1	TRBJ1-5	.	CASSEGIGNQPQHF
TRBV2	TRBJ1-6	TRBD1	CASSPGTGNGSPLHF
TRBV7-7	TRBJ2-5	.	CASSNGRTLLKETQYF
TRBV10-1	TRBJ1-1	.	CASSESARGAFF
TRBV19	TRBJ2-2	TRBD2	CASSSPPGGGINTGELFF
TRBV30	TRBJ1-2	TRBD1	CARTGGRDYGYTF